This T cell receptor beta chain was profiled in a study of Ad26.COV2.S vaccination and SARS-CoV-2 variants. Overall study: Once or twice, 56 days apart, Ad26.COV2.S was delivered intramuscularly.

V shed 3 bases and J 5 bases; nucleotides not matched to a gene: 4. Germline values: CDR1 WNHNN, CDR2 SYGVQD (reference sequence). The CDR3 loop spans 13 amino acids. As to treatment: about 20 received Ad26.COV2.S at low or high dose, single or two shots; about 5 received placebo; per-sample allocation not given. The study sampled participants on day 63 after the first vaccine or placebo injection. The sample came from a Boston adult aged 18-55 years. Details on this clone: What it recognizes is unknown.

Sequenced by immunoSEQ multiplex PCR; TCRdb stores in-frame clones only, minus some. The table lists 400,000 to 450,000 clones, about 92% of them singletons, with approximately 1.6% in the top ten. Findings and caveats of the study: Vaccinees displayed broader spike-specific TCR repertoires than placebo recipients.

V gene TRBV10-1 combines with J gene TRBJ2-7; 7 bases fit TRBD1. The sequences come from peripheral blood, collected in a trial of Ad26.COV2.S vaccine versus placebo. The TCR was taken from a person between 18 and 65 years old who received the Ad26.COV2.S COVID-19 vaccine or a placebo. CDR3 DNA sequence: TGCGCCAGCAGTGACAGGGGGTACCACGAGCAGTACTTC. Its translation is CASSDRGYHEQYF.